This T cell receptor beta chain was documented in a study of shared clonotypes between healthy human individuals (dated by TCRdb to 2018 to 2020). Context from the whole study: Two women and a few men aged 18 to 49 years were included in the cohort. The study deeply sequenced blood TCR repertoires of several healthy adults to estimate repertoire size and the extent of clonotype sharing between individuals. Per donor, three plates each were used for CD4 naive and CD4 memory, two for CD8 naive, and one for CD8 memory. Libraries were prepared and TCR repertoires were sequenced by different laboratories using diverse techniques, in order to increase sequencing depth and limit assay-specific biases. Per donor, leukapheresis produced somewhere between about 0.85 and 8.9 billion PBMCs. Overall study outcomes, separate from this receptor: Estimated clonotype richness was generally larger for naive than for memory subsets. Incomplete sequencing was indicated by rarefaction of sorted-subset datasets, despite the large sequencing depth. The genetic and exposure-history diversity represented was limited by the small number of donors. Sampling was restricted to blood, and TCR repertoires in tissues likely differ from the TCR repertoires found in blood. Across a handful of donors, approximately 5% of naive CD4, roughly 3.3% of naive CD8, under 2.5% of memory CD4, and approximately 0.4% of memory CD8 clonotypes were shared. Compared with non-shared clonotypes, clonotypes shared by all four sorted-subset donors had higher generation probabilities. Based on pairwise subsampling, the degree of clonotype sharing among donors was expected to be affected by sequencing depth.

Notes on this clone: This receptor's antigen is unknown. Qualities for individual bases were not recorded, and no much larger clone is one base off. Other DNA sequences of this sample code for an identical CDR3.

The germline V and J ends show losses of 1 base and 6 bases respectively, and no gene match explains 2 bases of the junction. The CDR3 runs 15 residues from the cysteine to the phenylalanine. This entry keeps only the CDR3 DNA: 45 bases, framed from base 1. CDR1 and CDR2 are read off the germline V gene as LGHNT and FRNRAP. Using the deep immunoSEQ assay, TCR CDR3 regions were amplified from genomic DNA by multiplex PCR. For each cell subset, the extracted genomic DNA was distributed evenly across all wells of several immunoSEQ 96-well plates, and each plate served as one replicate. For sorted subsets, approximately 190 ng of genomic DNA, equivalent to around 30,000 T cell genomes, went into each replicate PCR. The purified libraries were quantified using a Qubit 3.0 fluorometer, sized with a Bioanalyzer 2100, and then quantified again using the KAPA Library Quantification kit. A separate single-read 150-cycle Illumina NextSeq 550 flow cell was used to sequence each immunoSEQ 96-well plate. The study's own analysis went as follows. Because the immunoSEQ output included only junctional sequences and no quality scores, the filtering could not be the same as the filtering used for full-length reads. Sequences were annotated with PyIR, a Python wrapper for IgBLAST v1.9, using IMGT germline references to assign V/J genes and CDR3. Reads were filtered out if the reads had weak V/J assignments (E-value above 1e-6), no CDR3, stop codons, out-of-frame junctions, or ambiguous translated residues. V3J clonotypes were defined by identical inferred V gene, J gene, and CDR3 amino acid sequence. Percentage overlap between repertoires was computed as shared unique clonotypes divided by the size of the smaller repertoire. RTK rarefaction, the Chao1 estimator, and Recon v2.1 estimates of unobserved clonotypes were used to assess repertoire richness. For all TCRbeta clonotypes obtained by the gDNA method from a few donors, generation probabilities were computed with OLGA. TCRdb re-hosts the immuneACCESS table, in-frame sequences only. Its copies lack some clones; in the studies checked, an unresolved V gene accounts for under half of them, and the cause for the rest is not known. V, J and clone size reflect that table, while D and trimming were determined from the DNA. A total of about 1 million clones appear in this sample, about three quarters of them only once. Approximately 1.5% of the sample rests with the top ten.

The donors were healthy, HIV-negative adults who had no recently reported acute infections or vaccinations. Only Caucasian adults living in Nashville, Tennessee, USA were represented among the donors. CD4+ T cells were enriched by magnetic negative selection; naive cells were then positively selected on CD45RA, and the negative fraction formed the memory subset. Blood was collected by leukapheresis, and PBMCs were isolated by Ficoll-Histopaque density gradient centrifugation and then cryopreserved in liquid nitrogen vapor phase. Purity and quantity of every magnetically sorted T cell population were checked by analytical flow cytometry. From each sorted fraction, genomic DNA was isolated and quantified by UV absorbance on a Nanodrop 2000c.

The sequence derives from a man aged 18 to 35 in good health. Sequencing was performed on memory CD4+ T cells sorted from blood. Reading the label with the study, this specimen's cell subset or site is: CD45RA-negative fraction. The sequence is built from TRBV12-5 and TRBJ2-1; 11 of the junction bases match TRBD2. In nucleotide form, the sequence is TGTGCTAGTGGTTTGGGGCTAGCGGGAGGCAATGAGCAGTTCTTC. It translates as CASGLGLAGGNEQFF.